These T cell receptor beta chains were read from a single sample in a study of blood T cell repertoires in COVID-19. TCRdb's copy holds only in-frame clones and misses some; the assay was immunoSEQ multiplex PCR. This table holds 350,000 to 450,000 clones, 91% found once. Source material: PBMCs or T cells enriched from blood (not recorded which). These TCRs come from a woman in her thirties or forties who had been exposed to COVID-19. Each CDR3 is given with its conserved first and last residue. A D gene is named only where the DNA matches it firmly. Clone size is stated in some rows and not others, as once, few, many or a class when expanded.

D	V	size	J	CDR3	DNA
NA	TRBV7-9	NA	TRBJ1-5	CASSRGSGQPQHF	TGTGCCAGCAGTAGGGGATCCGGTCAGCCCCAGCATTTT
TRBD1	TRBV5-1	NA	TRBJ1-6	CASSPTGEDSPLHF	TGCGCCAGCAGCCCGACAGGGGAGGATTCACCCCTCCACTTT
NA	TRBV7-2	NA	TRBJ2-3	CASSLDRNTDTQYF	TGTGCCAGCAGCTTAGACAGGAACACAGATACGCAGTATTTT
NA	TRBV10-3	NA	TRBJ1-2	CAISPLYGYTF	TGTGCCATTTCCCCCCTCTATGGCTACACCTTC
TRBD2	TRBV5-6	few	TRBJ2-7	CASSLDFQTSGSYEQYF	TGTGCCAGCAGCTTGGATTTTCAGACTAGCGGGAGTTACGAGCAGTACTTC
TRBD1	TRBV7-9	NA	TRBJ1-2	CASSDRQTTGNYGYTF	TGTGCCAGCAGCGACCGCCAGACGACAGGGAACTATGGCTACACCTTC
TRBD1	TRBV6-5	once	TRBJ1-6	CASRGGTGNSPLHF	TGTGCCAGCAGGGGAGGGACAGGGAATTCACCCCTCCACTTT
NA	TRBV15	few	TRBJ1-1	CATAPRGRNTEAFF	TGTGCCACCGCGCCCAGGGGACGGAACACTGAAGCTTTCTTT
NA	TRBV5-3	NA	TRBJ1-6	CARTTRVMDSPLHF	TGTGCCAGAACTACCAGGGTTATGGATTCACCCCTCCACTTT
TRBD1	TRBV6-2/TRBV6-3	NA	TRBJ1-5	CASSTGTGNSNQPQHF	TGTGCCAGCAGTACAGGGACAGGGAATAGCAATCAGCCCCAGCATTTT
TRBD1	TRBV10-2	NA	TRBJ1-1	CASSERSGTGRTEAFF	TGCGCCAGCAGTGAGAGGTCCGGGACAGGGAGGACTGAAGCTTTCTTT
TRBD1	TRBV19	NA	TRBJ1-1	CASSPRRGQVKGFDTEAFF	TGTGCCAGTAGCCCTAGAAGAGGACAGGTTAAGGGGTTCGACACTGAAGCTTTCTTT
TRBD2	TRBV3-1/TRBV3-2	NA	TRBJ2-7	CASSRPSGGAREQYF	TGTGCCAGCAGCCGACCCAGCGGGGGGGCGAGGGAGCAGTACTTC
TRBD1	TRBV28	NA	TRBJ1-2	CASSLIGGGVDGYTF	TGTGCCAGCAGTTTAATAGGGGGCGGGGTTGATGGCTACACCTTC
NA	TRBV10-2	NA	TRBJ1-1	CASSERGGDTEAFF	TGCGCCAGCAGTGAGCGGGGAGGGGACACTGAAGCTTTCTTT
TRBD1	TRBV5-4	NA	TRBJ1-2	CASSLAGTGGGYGYTF	TGTGCCAGCAGCTTGGCTGGGACAGGGGGCGGCTATGGCTACACCTTC
NA	TRBV3-1/TRBV3-2	NA	TRBJ2-5	CASSQGAGSETQYF	TGTGCCAGCAGCCAAGGGGCAGGTTCGGAGACCCAGTACTTC
NA	TRBV25-1	NA	TRBJ1-1	CASSLTGNTEAFF	TGTGCCAGCTCACTTACAGGTAACACTGAAGCTTTCTTT
NA	TRBV19	NA	TRBJ1-1	CASRGSGRTEAFF	TGTGCCAGTCGGGGTTCTGGACGGACTGAAGCTTTCTTT
TRBD2	TRBV5-6	NA	TRBJ2-1	CASSLRLAGRNEQFF	TGTGCCAGCAGTTTAAGACTAGCGGGACGGAATGAGCAGTTCTTC
NA	TRBV7-9	NA	TRBJ2-1	CASSLVRDFPSSYNEQFF	TGTGCCAGCAGCTTAGTCAGGGATTTCCCGAGCTCCTACAATGAGCAGTTCTTC
NA	TRBV7-3	NA	TRBJ1-2	CASSTGLPGYGYTF	TGTGCCAGCAGCACCGGACTCCCGGGGTATGGCTACACCTTC
NA	TRBV5-8	NA	TRBJ1-5	CASSSTGGNQPQHF	TGTGCCAGCAGCTCTACGGGAGGCAATCAGCCCCAGCATTTT
TRBD2	TRBV5-1	few	TRBJ2-7	CASSGSGSYEQYF	TGCGCCAGCAGCGGTAGCGGGAGTTACGAGCAGTACTTC
TRBD1	TRBV3-1/TRBV3-2	NA	TRBJ1-2	CASSPHRGAQNINYGYTF	TGTGCCAGCAGCCCCCACAGGGGCGCACAAAACATTAACTATGGCTACACCTTC
TRBD1	TRBV19	few	TRBJ1-4	CASSPRGTRGIANEKLFF	TGTGCCAGTAGTCCGAGGGGAACCAGGGGGATCGCTAATGAAAAACTGTTTTTT
NA	TRBV7-8	once	TRBJ1-3	CASRRTESGNTIYF	TGTGCCAGTAGGAGGACGGAGTCTGGAAACACCATATATTTT
TRBD1	TRBV3-1/TRBV3-2	NA	TRBJ1-3	CASSPHPDRVAGNTIYF	TGTGCCAGCAGCCCTCATCCGGACAGGGTGGCCGGAAACACCATATATTTT
TRBD1	TRBV7-2	NA	TRBJ2-7	CASSSSGTGIYEQYF	TGTGCCAGCAGCTCTTCCGGGACAGGGATCTACGAGCAGTACTTC
NA	TRBV19	few	TRBJ1-6	CASSIAGQGVPLHF	TGTGCCAGTAGTATAGCCGGGCAGGGTGTACCCCTCCACTTT
TRBD2	TRBV5-1	NA	TRBJ2-2	CASSRTSGINTGELFF	TGCGCCAGCAGCCGAACTAGCGGGATAAACACCGGGGAGCTGTTTTTT